This TCR beta chain was sequenced for a study of blood T cell repertoires in COVID-19. Only in-frame clones appear in the TCRdb table, and some are missing; sequencing was by immunoSEQ multiplex PCR. The repertoire consists of under 300,000 clones, with approximately 86% occurring once and the leading ten covering approximately 1.7%. Per the germline V gene, CDR1 is SGDLS and CDR2 is YYNGEE. This CDR3 comprises 15 residues. V trimming: 6 bases; J trimming: 3 bases; junction bases outside the gene matches: 9. This clonotype originated in a woman aged 45 to 65 who had recovered from COVID-19. The sample comprised PBMCs or T cells enriched from blood (not recorded which). The chain recombines TRBV9 with TRBJ2-3; 8 positions agree with TRBD2. Here the CDR3 reads CASTSGVAGTDTQYF. In DNA form, the CDR3 reads TGTGCCAGCACCTCAGGGGTAGCGGGGACAGATACGCAGTATTTT.